This section outlines one TCR beta chain sequence together with its context. The V and J ends lost 7 bases and 0 bases, in that order; junction bases with no gene match: 3. This CDR3 has 14 amino acids. The germline V gene has CDR1 SEHNR and CDR2 FQNEAQ (reference sequence). The data belong to a study of blood T cell repertoires in COVID-19. Sequencing used immunoSEQ multiplex PCR; TCRdb keeps in-frame clones, though not all of them. Here the sample spans approximately 190,000 clones, 84% being singletons. This receptor was taken from a woman under 40 who had been exposed to COVID-19. The V gene is TRBV7-9, the J gene TRBJ1-5; 7 bases map to TRBD1. Sequenced input: PBMCs or T cells enriched from blood (not recorded which). CDR3 sequence reads: CASTGTDSNQPQHF. For the CDR3, the DNA is TGTGCCAGCACCGGGACAGATAGCAATCAGCCCCAGCATTTT.